The 32 T cell receptor beta chains below were found in one sample sequenced in a study of OX40 agonist ivuxolimab in advanced cancers. Some clones are missing from TCRdb's copy, which holds only in-frame ones; the method was immunoSEQ multiplex PCR. This table has about 150,000 clones, more than 85% appearing once. The input for sequencing was CD4+ or CD8+ T cells sorted from blood, taken in a trial of the OX40 agonist ivuxolimab. These receptors originate from an adult with an advanced solid tumor such as melanoma, head and neck, liver or kidney cancer.

The V and J genes are TRBV14 and TRBJ2-1, with 11 bases matching TRBD2. CDR3 length: 19 residues. Germline V gives CDR1 SGHDN, CDR2 FVKESK. Trimming took 1 base from V and 2 from J; bases not matched to a gene: 10. This CDR3 reads CASSQGLIAGGVPYNEQFF. The CDR3 bases are TGTGCCAGCAGCCAAGGTTTGATAGCGGGAGGGGTTCCCTACAATGAGCAGTTCTTC.

The V and J genes are TRBV7-2 and TRBJ2-5; TRBD2 matches 7 bases. CDR3 length: 17 amino acids. Germline V gene data show CDR1 as SGHTA and CDR2 as FQGNSA. V shed 1 base and J 0 bases; nucleotides not matched to a gene: 8. CDR3 amino acids: CASSLVAASGYQETQYF. CDR3 nucleotide sequence: TGTGCCAGCAGCTTAGTTGCAGCTAGCGGATACCAAGAGACCCAGTACTTC.

The CDR3 loop reads CASSYSAGRYTF. CDR3 DNA: TGTGCCAGCAGTTACTCGGCAGGCCGCTACACCTTC. The chain joins TRBV2 to TRBJ1-2, with D uncertain. The germline CDR1 and CDR2 sequences are SNHLY and FYNNEI. The CDR3 totals 12 residues. Deletions cut 5 bases from V and 9 bases from J, with 13 bases between. Together with reference TRBV2 and TRBJ1-2, the CDR3 gives the full variable domain: EPEVTQTPSHQVTQMGQEVILRCVPISNHLYFYWYRQILGQKVEFLVSFYNNEISEKSEIFDDQFSVERPDGSNFTLKIRSTKLEDSAMYFCASSYSAGRYTFGSGTRLTVV.

This clone was counted between two and nine times. The chain links TRBV9 to TRBJ1-6, with D possibly being TRBD1 (5 bases). CDR3 size: 14 residues. Germline-derived CDR1 and CDR2 are SGDLS and YYNGEE. Deletions cut 2 bases from V and 7 bases from J, with 10 bases between. The CDR3 reads CASSVTGDNSPLHF. The CDR3 region has the DNA TGTGCCAGCAGCGTGACGGGGGACAATTCACCCCTCCACTTT.

The chain carries TRBV29-1 and TRBJ1-2; D perhaps matches TRBD1 (5 bases). V lost 7 bases and J 3 bases, leaving 15 bases between the germline ends. This CDR3 spans 13 amino acids. Per germline, CDR1 SQVTM and CDR2 ANQGSEA. The CDR3 sequence is CSAEEGKDYGYTF. In DNA form, the CDR3 reads TGCAGCGCAGAAGAGGGGAAGGACTATGGCTACACCTTC.

This clone was seen more than once but under ten times. The chain is built from TRBV29-1 and TRBJ2-7; the match to TRBD1 covers 8 bases. The ends lost 3 bases at V and 9 bases at J; junction bases unmatched: 13. Germline V CDR1 and CDR2: SQVTM, ANQGSEA. This CDR3 comprises 14 residues. The CDR3 loop is CSVEDGTGPRRQYF. CDR3 sequence (DNA): TGCAGCGTTGAGGACGGGACAGGCCCGCGCCGGCAGTACTTC.

The CDR3 region has the DNA TGTGCCAGCAGTTTGGGGGCTCTTCAGAACACCGGGGAGCTGTTTTTT. Translated, it gives CASSLGALQNTGELFF. The V call is TRBV27, the J call TRBJ2-2, with D maybe TRBD1 (6 bases). The CDR3 consists of 16 residues. With 3 bases removed from V and 1 base from J, the gap between germline ends came to 12 bases. Germline-derived CDR1 and CDR2 are MNHEY and SMNVEV (reference sequence).

The chain combines TRBV29-1 with TRBJ2-1; D may be TRBD2 (6 bases). Per germline, CDR1 SQVTM and CDR2 ANQGSEA. Trimming stripped 4 bases from V and 5 bases from J, with 12 bases between. The CDR3 is 13 residues long. CDR3 nucleotides: TGCAGCGTTGGGATAGCGGCCGACAATGAGCAGTTCTTC. It codes for CSVGIAADNEQFF.

The J gene is TRBJ2-5, the V gene TRBV11-3, with 7 bases fitting TRBD1. Germline V CDR1 and CDR2: SGHNT, YENEEA. This CDR3 is built from 15 residues. V lost 1 base, J lost 2 bases, and 4 bases stayed unmatched. The CDR3, as DNA: TGTGCCAGCAGCTTAGGGACAGGAACGCAAGAGACCCAGTACTTC. Protein sequence: CASSLGTGTQETQYF.

The chain recombines TRBV29-1 with TRBJ1-5, with unresolved D. Between the trimmed V and J ends, which lost 4 bases and 0 bases, there was a span of 7 bases. CDR1 and CDR2 (germline): SQVTM, ANQGSEA. This CDR3 region has 13 residues. As DNA, the CDR3 is TGCAGCGTTGCCCGCGATAGCAATCAGCCCCAGCATTTT. Its translation: CSVARDSNQPQHF.

The chain has TRBV5-8 and TRBJ2-6; either TRBD1 or TRBD2 may supply D (5 bases each). The V and J ends lost 2 bases and 0 bases respectively, with 15 bases between them. This CDR3 comprises 18 residues. Germline assignment: CDR1 SGHTS and CDR2 YDEGEE. The CDR3 is CASSLTGTAISGANVLTF. The CDR3 bases are TGTGCCAGCAGCTTAACCGGGACGGCGATCTCTGGGGCCAACGTCCTGACTTTC.

The chain is built from TRBV5-5 and TRBJ2-7, with 10 bases fitting TRBD1. The CDR3 length is 13 residues. Germline loops: CDR1 SGHKS, CDR2 YYEKEE (reference sequence). With 3 bases clipped from V and 3 bases from J, the junction kept 0 bases outside the gene matches. CDR3 bases: TGTGCCAGCAGCTGGACAGGGGGCTACGAGCAGTACTTC. Its translation is CASSWTGGYEQYF. The entire variable domain, with the rest obtained from reference TRBV5-5 and TRBJ2-7, is as follows: DAGVTQSPTHLIKTRGQQVTLRCSPISGHKSVSWYQQVLGQGPQFIFQYYEKEERGRGNFPDRFSARQFPNYSSELNVNALLLGDSALYLCASSWTGGYEQYFGPGTRLTVT.

V is TRBV7-8 and J is TRBJ1-1; unclear D gene. Germline V gene data show CDR1 as SGHVS and CDR2 as FQNEAQ. V shed 1 base and J shed 12 bases, with 9 bases lying between them. The CDR3 covers 11 residues. The CDR3 spells CASSLGRMTFF. In DNA, the CDR3 is TGTGCCAGCAGCTTAGGCAGGATGACTTTCTTT.

The chain links TRBV9 to TRBJ2-7; 8 nucleotides align to TRBD2. The V and J ends lost 2 bases and 2 bases, in that order; junction bases with no gene match: 0. CDR1 is SGDLS and CDR2 is YYNGEE in the germline V gene. This CDR3 spans 13 amino acids. For the CDR3, the DNA is TGTGCCAGCAGCGTGGGACTAGCCTACGAGCAGTACTTC. Translation: CASSVGLAYEQYF.

As for this clone: A read error may produce the germline difference seen at one junction end. The chain employs TRBV15 and TRBJ2-4; D might be TRBD1 or TRBD2, each matching 7 bases. The CDR3 sequence is 15 residues long. Germline lookup yields CDR1 LNHNV and CDR2 YYDKDF (reference sequence). The CDR3 DNA reads TGCGCCACCAGCAGAGGGGGGGGACAGAAAAACATTCAGTACTTC. Protein product: CATSRGGGQKNIQYF.

In this sample, this clone turned up once. The J gene is TRBJ2-6, the V gene TRBV6-5; D call uncertain. The CDR3 length is 15 residues. The V end lost 5 bases, the J end lost 1 base, and 9 bases lay between the germline ends. Germline loops: CDR1 MNHEY, CDR2 SVGAGI. CDR3: CASSPWGSGANVLTF. CDR3 DNA sequence: TGTGCCAGCAGTCCCTGGGGTTCTGGGGCCAACGTCCTGACTTTC.

The rearrangement joins TRBV27 to TRBJ2-3; 11 bases align to TRBD2. The V gene end was trimmed by 6 bases and the J gene end by 2 bases; junction bases not matched to a gene: 10. CDR3 length: 17 amino acids. Germline CDR1 reads MNHEY; CDR2 reads SMNVEV (reference sequence). CDR3 in amino acids: CASRLNGLAGLTDTQYF. CDR3 nucleotide sequence: TGTGCCAGCAGACTCAATGGACTAGCGGGTCTCACAGATACGCAGTATTTT.

The chain uses TRBV6-5 and TRBJ1-5, with TRBD1 matching over 7 bases. This CDR3 has 13 residues. Germline loops: CDR1 MNHEY, CDR2 SVGAGI. V was pared by 7 bases and J by 5 bases, with 5 bases of the junction left unmatched. In DNA, the CDR3 is TGTGCCAGCATTCTCGGACAGGATCAGCCCCAGCATTTT. Translating gives CASILGQDQPQHF.

The CDR3: CASSLGGGGGNQPQHF. CDR3 DNA sequence: TGTGCCAGCAGCTTAGGTGGCGGGGGTGGCAATCAGCCCCAGCATTTT. The chain has TRBV7-2 and TRBJ1-5, with a tentative D call TRBD1 (5 bases). V shed 1 base and J shed 2 bases, with 12 bases lying between them. The CDR3 consists of 16 residues. Germline V gene sequence: CDR1 SGHTA, CDR2 FQGNSA.

The chain uses TRBV30 and TRBJ1-4; TRBD1 might be the D (5 bases). The CDR3 is 15 amino acids. Trimming stripped 4 bases from V and 4 bases from J, with 16 bases between. Germline loops: CDR1 GTSNPN, CDR2 SVGIG (reference sequence). The CDR3 region has the DNA TGTGCCTGGACAGGGAACAGTGGGTATAATGAAAAACTGTTTTTT. Amino acid sequence: CAWTGNSGYNEKLFF.

The chain recombines TRBV7-3 with TRBJ2-7; the match to TRBD1 covers 10 bases. This CDR3 is built from 14 residues. Germline V gene data show CDR1 as SGHTA and CDR2 as FQGTGA. V lost 5 bases, J lost 6 bases, and 7 bases stayed unmatched. The DNA of the CDR3 is TGTGCCAGCAGCCCACGGGACAGGGGAGCCGAGCAGTACTTC. Protein sequence: CASSPRDRGAEQYF.

The CDR3 DNA is TGTGCCAGCAGCGCAGCGGGGGCCCTTAGTTACAATGAGCAGTTCTTC. This translates into CASSAAGALSYNEQFF. V and J are TRBV9 and TRBJ2-1; 8 bases map to TRBD2. The junction had 9 bases not matched to a gene; V was cut back by 3 bases and J by 4 bases. This CDR3 has 16 residues. Per the germline V gene, CDR1 is SGDLS and CDR2 is YYNGEE. The complete variable domain, with remaining parts taken from reference TRBV9 and TRBJ2-1, reads DSGVTQTPKHLITATGQRVTLRCSPRSGDLSVYWYQQSLDQGLQFLIQYYNGEERAKGNILERFSAQQFPDLHSELNLSSLELGDSALYFCASSAAGALSYNEQFFGPGTRLTVL.

The chain employs TRBV6-4 and TRBJ2-2, with a tentative D call TRBD2 (5 bases). Germline V gene data show CDR1 as MRHNA and CDR2 as SNTAGT. CDR3 length: 13 residues. Trimming left V 0 bases short and J 7 bases short, with 6 bases between. DNA of the CDR3: TGTGCCAGCAGTGACTCCCGGGGCGGGGAGCTGTTTTTT. This encodes CASSDSRGGELFF.

V is TRBV7-8 and J is TRBJ2-1; D gene uncertain. V lost 2 bases to trimming and J lost 4 bases, with 12 bases between them. CDR1 and CDR2 from the germline V gene are SGHVS and FQNEAQ. This CDR3 region has 15 residues. In nucleotides, the CDR3 is TGTGCCAGCAGCTTATGGGCGGTCACATACAATGAGCAGTTCTTC. It translates to CASSLWAVTYNEQFF.

This clone was detected once. The gene calls are TRBV7-3 and TRBJ2-3; TRBD1 is a possible D gene (5 bases). The V end was cut by 5 bases, the J end by 8 bases, with 14 bases between. The CDR3 covers 13 residues. Germline lookup yields CDR1 SGHTA and CDR2 FQGTGA. The CDR3 reads CASSQGEYVTQYF. DNA for the CDR3: TGTGCCAGCAGCCAAGGGGAATATGTTACGCAGTATTTT.

The chain recombines TRBV4-2 with TRBJ2-3; D might be TRBD2 (6 bases). The V end was cut by 3 bases, the J end by 2 bases, with 12 bases between. Looked up from germline, CDR1 is LGHNA and CDR2 is YNFKEQ. CDR3 length: 15 amino acids. The CDR3 here is CASSQSGPNTDTQYF. The CDR3 bases are TGTGCCAGCAGCCAGAGCGGGCCCAACACAGATACGCAGTATTTT.

The V and J genes are TRBV4-3 and TRBJ2-1; 12 bases align to TRBD2. Germline CDR1 LGHNA, CDR2 YSLEER. V lost 2 bases to trimming and J lost 4 bases; unmatched junction nucleotides: 0. This CDR3 contains 15 residues. The CDR3 reads CASSQLAGGYNEQFF. CDR3 nucleotide sequence: TGCGCCAGCAGCCAACTAGCGGGGGGGTACAATGAGCAGTTCTTC.

This clone has a handful of counts. Distinct nucleotide sequences in the sample also encode this CDR3. J is TRBJ2-7 and V is TRBV18; D is unresolved. This CDR3 spans 11 amino acids. Germline V gene lookup returns CDR1 KGHSH and CDR2 LQKENI. Trimming cost V 1 base and J 3 bases, with 1 base left between them. The chain's CDR3 is CASSPLYEQYF. The CDR3 region has the DNA TGTGCCAGCTCACCACTCTACGAGCAGTACTTC.

The chain uses TRBV7-2 and TRBJ2-1; D unresolved. The V gene's germline CDR1 is SGHTA and CDR2 FQGNSA. The CDR3 has 13 amino acids. Trimming took off 1 base at V and 4 bases at J, with 5 bases between the two ends. CDR3 bases: TGTGCCAGCAGCTTAGTTCAGTACAATGAGCAGTTCTTC. Translating it yields CASSLVQYNEQFF.

The J gene is TRBJ2-7, the V gene TRBV5-1; D uncertain. The germline V gene encodes CDR1 SGHRS and CDR2 YFSETQ. This CDR3 region has 13 residues. Trimming cost V 4 bases and J 3 bases, with 11 bases left between them. For the CDR3, the DNA is TGCGCCAGCAGCCCCCAGTCGAGCTACGAGCAGTACTTC. It translates to CASSPQSSYEQYF.

The chain employs TRBV7-2 and TRBJ2-7, with a possible D match to TRBD2 (6 bases). Germline CDR1 SGHTA, CDR2 FQGNSA. This CDR3 has 16 residues. Trimming removed 5 bases from V and 0 bases from J, with 17 bases in between. DNA of the CDR3: TGTGCCAGCAGCGTAGGCGGGGCAGGGTTCTCCTACGAGCAGTACTTC. Protein product: CASSVGGAGFSYEQYF.

The V call is TRBV7-9, the J call TRBJ2-3; a possible D gene is TRBD2 (6 bases). Germline-derived CDR1 and CDR2 are SEHNR and FQNEAQ (reference sequence). This CDR3 has 16 residues. V was clipped by 1 base and J by 2 bases, with 13 bases between them. This CDR3 is CASSLEFGGDTDTQYF. CDR3 bases: TGTGCCAGCAGCTTAGAATTTGGCGGGGACACAGATACGCAGTATTTT.